This TCR beta chain was documented in a study of blood T cells in healthy people across ages. General observations from the study: Roughly linearly, TCR beta diversity per million T cells fell as age increased.

Points on this clonotype: Its antigen is as yet unknown.

Germline V lookup: CDR1 MGHRA, CDR2 YSYEKL. V was clipped by 0 bases and J by 1 base; unmatched bases: 4. The length of the CDR3 is 16 residues. A sample-barcoded 5' primer and a J-beta primer mix were used in a second PCR of roughly 7 to 11 cycles. One entry per CDR3 protein, called by TCRdb with MiXCR from the 5' RACE reads. The sample yields about 620,000 distinct CDR3 sequences, approximately 52% seen once. This clonotype was sampled from a woman older than 75 in good health. V is TRBV4-1 and J is TRBJ2-3, with TRBD2 matching 7 bases. Material: blood. CDR3 sequence (DNA): TGCGCCAGCAGCCAAGAAGGGAGGGGCCGCACAGATACGCAGTATTTT. Residues: CASSQEGRGRTDTQYF.